The T cell receptor beta chain under discussion was sequenced for a study of identifying expanded T cells in peripheral blood. V was clipped by 6 bases and J by 7 bases; unmatched bases: 11. The CDR3 runs to 14 residues. Germline V gene sequence: CDR1 SNHLY, CDR2 FYNNEI. General study results and limits: Roughly two-week clone count variance significantly increased as total template count grew. Over around two and four weeks, about 17 and 20 clones changed, versus approximately 1.2 between replicates.

About this clone itself: The antigen is unknown.

Healthy donors had no documented immune events, such as infections, while sampled. Measured with immunoSEQ multiplex PCR; TCRdb has only the in-frame clones, and not every one. The sample has about 110,000 clones; 85% to 90% are singletons. Sequenced: blood. The chain combines TRBV2 with TRBJ1-1; 7 positions agree with TRBD1. The origin of this receptor is a person aged 18-70 years in good health. The CDR3 region has the DNA TGTGCCAGCAGAACAGGGGTCGGATCGATTGAAGCTTTCTTT. It codes for CASRTGVGSIEAFF.